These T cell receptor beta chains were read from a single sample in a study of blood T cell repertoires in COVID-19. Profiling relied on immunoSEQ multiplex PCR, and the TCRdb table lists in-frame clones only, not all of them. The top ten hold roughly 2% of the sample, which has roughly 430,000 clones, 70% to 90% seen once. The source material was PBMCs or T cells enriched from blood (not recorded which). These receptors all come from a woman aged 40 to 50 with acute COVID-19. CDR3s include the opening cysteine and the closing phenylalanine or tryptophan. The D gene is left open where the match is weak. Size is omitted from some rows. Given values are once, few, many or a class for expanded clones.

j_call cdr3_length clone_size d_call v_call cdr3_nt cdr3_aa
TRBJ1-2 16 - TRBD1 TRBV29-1 TGCAGCGTTGAAGATCTCGGGACAGGGTCTAACTATGGCTACACCTTC CSVEDLGTGSNYGYTF
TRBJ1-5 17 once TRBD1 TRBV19 TGTGCCAGTACCTACGGGACAGGAGTTAATAGCAATCAGCCCCAGCATTTT CASTYGTGVNSNQPQHF
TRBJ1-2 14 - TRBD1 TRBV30 TGTGCCTGGAGAGGGGCAGGGGGTGTCTATGGCTACACCTTC CAWRGAGGVYGYTF
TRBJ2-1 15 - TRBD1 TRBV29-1 TGCAGCGTTGAGCCCGGGACAGGGCGGGACAATGAGCAGTTCTTC CSVEPGTGRDNEQFF
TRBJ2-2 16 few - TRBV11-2 TGTGCCAGCAGCTTAGCACTGCAAACGAACACCGGGGAGCTGTTTTTT CASSLALQTNTGELFF
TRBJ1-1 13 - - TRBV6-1 TGTGCCAGCAGTGAACAGGAGAACACTGAAGCTTTCTTT CASSEQENTEAFF
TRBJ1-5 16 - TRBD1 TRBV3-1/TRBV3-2 TGTGCCAGCAGCCTTGGGACAGGGCGTAGCAATCAGCCCCAGCATTTT CASSLGTGRSNQPQHF
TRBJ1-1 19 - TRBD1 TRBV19 TGTGCCAGTAAGCTTCGGGGGAACTGGGCTCGGGACAGCAACACTGAAGCTTTCTTT CASKLRGNWARDSNTEAFF
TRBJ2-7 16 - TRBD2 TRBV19 TGTGCCAGTAGTAACGGGACTAGCGGTAGCTCCTACGAGCAGTACTTC CASSNGTSGSSYEQYF
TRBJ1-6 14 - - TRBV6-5 TGTGCCAGCAGTCTCCGGGACATTAATTCACCCCTCCACTTT CASSLRDINSPLHF
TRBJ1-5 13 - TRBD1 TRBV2 TGTGCCAGCCGGGACAGGAGTAATCAGCCCCAGCATTTT CASRDRSNQPQHF
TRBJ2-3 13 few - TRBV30 TGTGCCTGGAGTGTACGGAGCACAGATACGCAGTATTTT CAWSVRSTDTQYF
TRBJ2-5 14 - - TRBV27 TGTGCCAGCAGCCTCTACGACAGCCAAGAGACCCAGTACTTC CASSLYDSQETQYF
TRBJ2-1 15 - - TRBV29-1 TGCAGCGTTGAAGGGGGGCTCTCATCCTACAATGAGCAGTTCTTC CSVEGGLSSYNEQFF
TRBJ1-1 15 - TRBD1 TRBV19 TGTGCCAGTAGTTCTTGGACAGGGCGGTTCACTGAAGCTTTCTTT CASSSWTGRFTEAFF
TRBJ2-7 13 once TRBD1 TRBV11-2 TGTGCCAGCAGCTTGGACAGGGAGTACGAGCAGTACTTC CASSLDREYEQYF
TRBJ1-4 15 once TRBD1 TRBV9 TGTGCCAGCACACCGGGCGACAGGGCGGATTCGAAACTGTTTTTT CASTPGDRADSKLFF
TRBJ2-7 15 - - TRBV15 TGTGCCACCAGCAGAGACACAGGGTTCTCCTACGAGCAGTACTTC CATSRDTGFSYEQYF
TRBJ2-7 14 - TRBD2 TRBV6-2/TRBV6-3 TGTGCCAGCAGTTTTAGCGGGACCTCTTACGAGCAGTACTTC CASSFSGTSYEQYF
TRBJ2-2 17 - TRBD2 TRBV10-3 TGTGCCATCACTCGGACTAGCGGGGGGGTAAACACCGGGGAGCTGTTTTTT CAITRTSGGVNTGELFF
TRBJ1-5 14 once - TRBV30 TGTGCCTGGAGTCCAGGGTATAGCAATCAGCCCCAGCATTTT CAWSPGYSNQPQHF
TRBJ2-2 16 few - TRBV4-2 TGTGCCAGCAGCCAACTCGAAGGGGAATGGGCCGGGGAGCTGTTTTTT CASSQLEGEWAGELFF
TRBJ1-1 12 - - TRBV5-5 TGTGCCAGCAGCCGTTCAGGAGGGGAGGCTTTCTTT CASSRSGGEAFF
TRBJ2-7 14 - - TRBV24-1 TGTGCCACCAGTGTAGGTTCGGGGACCTACGAGCAGTACTTC CATSVGSGTYEQYF
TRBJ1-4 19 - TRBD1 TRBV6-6 TGTGCCAGCAGTCCCCGACGGCAGACAGGGGGCCCAACTAATGAAAAACTGTTTTTT CASSPRRQTGGPTNEKLFF
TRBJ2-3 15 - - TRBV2 TGTGCCAGCAGTTTGCAGGGGATGAGGACAGATACGCAGTATTTT CASSLQGMRTDTQYF
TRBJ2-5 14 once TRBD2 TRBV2 TGTGCCAGCAGTGAAGTTGGGGGAGGGGAGACCCAGTACTTC CASSEVGGGETQYF
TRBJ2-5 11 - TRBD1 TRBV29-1 TGCAGCGGAGGGACAGGGGAGACCCAGTACTTC CSGGTGETQYF